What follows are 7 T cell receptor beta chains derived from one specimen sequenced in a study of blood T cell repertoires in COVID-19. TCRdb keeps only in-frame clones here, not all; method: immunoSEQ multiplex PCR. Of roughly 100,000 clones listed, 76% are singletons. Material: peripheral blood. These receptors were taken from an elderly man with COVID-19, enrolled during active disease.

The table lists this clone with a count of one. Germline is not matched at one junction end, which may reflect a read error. The CDR3 coding sequence is TGTACCAGCAGCTTGGGACTAGCGGGAGGGCCACCCACCGGGGAGCTGTTTTTT. It encodes CTSSLGLAGGPPTGELFF. V and J are TRBV7-6 and TRBJ2-2; 16 bases align to TRBD2. This CDR3 is 18 amino acids long. Per germline, CDR1 SGHVS and CDR2 FNYEAQ.

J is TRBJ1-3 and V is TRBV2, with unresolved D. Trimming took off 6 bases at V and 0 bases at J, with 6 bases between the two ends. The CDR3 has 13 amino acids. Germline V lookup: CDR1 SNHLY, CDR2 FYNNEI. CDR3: CASRQDSGNTIYF. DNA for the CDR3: TGTGCCAGCAGGCAGGACTCTGGAAACACCATATATTTT.

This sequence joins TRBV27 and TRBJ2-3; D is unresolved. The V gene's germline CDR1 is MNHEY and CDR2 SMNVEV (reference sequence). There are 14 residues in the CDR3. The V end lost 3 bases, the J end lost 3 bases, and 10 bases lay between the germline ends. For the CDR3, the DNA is TGTGCCAGCAGTTTTCGGCGAGGAACAGATACGCAGTATTTT. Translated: CASSFRRGTDTQYF.

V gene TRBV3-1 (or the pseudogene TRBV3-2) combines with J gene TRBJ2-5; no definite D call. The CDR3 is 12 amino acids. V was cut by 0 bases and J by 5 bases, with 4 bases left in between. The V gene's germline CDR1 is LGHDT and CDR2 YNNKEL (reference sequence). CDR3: CASSQDLETQYF. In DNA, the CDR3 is TGTGCCAGCAGCCAAGATCTGGAGACCCAGTACTTC.

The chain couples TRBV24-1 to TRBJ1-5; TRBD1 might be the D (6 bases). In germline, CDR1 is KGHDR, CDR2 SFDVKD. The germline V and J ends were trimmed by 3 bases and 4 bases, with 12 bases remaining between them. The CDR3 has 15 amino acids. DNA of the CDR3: TGTGCCACCAGTGATACAACAGGGAGTAATCAGCCCCAGCATTTT. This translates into CATSDTTGSNQPQHF.

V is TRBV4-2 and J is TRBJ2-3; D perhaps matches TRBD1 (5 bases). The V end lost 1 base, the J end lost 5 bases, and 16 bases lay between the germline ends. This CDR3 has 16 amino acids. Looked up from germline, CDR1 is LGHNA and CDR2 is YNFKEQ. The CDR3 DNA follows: TGTGCCAGCAGCCAAGGGGGCAGTCTTCTCGGAGATACGCAGTATTTT. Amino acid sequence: CASSQGGSLLGDTQYF.

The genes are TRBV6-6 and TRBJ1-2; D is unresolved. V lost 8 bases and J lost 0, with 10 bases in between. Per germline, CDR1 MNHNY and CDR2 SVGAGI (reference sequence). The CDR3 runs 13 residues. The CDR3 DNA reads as TGTGCCAGCGAAGGAGGAGCTAACTATGGCTACACCTTC. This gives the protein CASEGGANYGYTF.